This T cell receptor beta chain was captured by sequencing in a study of blood T cell repertoires in COVID-19. Assay used: immunoSEQ multiplex PCR; TCRdb lists only in-frame clones, some missing. The sample has 210,000 or so clones; about 90% are singletons. With 5 bases clipped from V and 2 bases from J, the junction kept 8 bases outside the gene matches. The CDR3 runs 15 residues. Germline V gene lookup returns CDR1 SGHRS and CDR2 YFSETQ. This TCR derives from a woman aged 25 to 45 who had been exposed to COVID-19. The sample was PBMCs or T cells enriched from blood (not recorded which). The chain employs TRBV5-1 and TRBJ2-7; 9 bases align to TRBD1. The CDR3 spells CASSGRDRDTYEQYF. The CDR3 region has the DNA TGCGCCAGCAGTGGTCGGGACAGGGACACCTACGAGCAGTACTTC. The full variable domain, its missing parts supplied by reference TRBV5-1 and TRBJ2-7, is KAGVTQTPRYLIKTRGQQVTLSCSPISGHRSVSWYQQTPGQGLQFLFEYFSETQRNKGNFPGRFSGRQFSNSRSEMNVSTLELGDSALYLCASSGRDRDTYEQYFGPGTRLTVT.